One T cell receptor beta chain is described in this entry. The germline gives CDR1 MNHEY, CDR2 SVGEGT. V lost 0 bases and J lost 5; bases outside the gene matches: 2. This CDR3 has 15 residues. The data are from a study of blood T cell repertoires in COVID-19. Sequencing used immunoSEQ multiplex PCR; TCRdb keeps in-frame clones, though not all of them. Seen here are over 250,000 clones, around 87% observed once, and the top ten hold roughly 1.6%. The V call is TRBV6-2 or TRBV6-3, the J call TRBJ2-7; 12 nucleotides align to TRBD1. Sequenced sample: peripheral blood. The receptor was derived from a woman aged 40-49 years who had recovered from COVID-19. As DNA, the CDR3 is TGTGCCAGCAGTTACTCGGGGACAGGGGGCCACGAGCAGTACTTC. Encoded protein: CASSYSGTGGHEQYF.